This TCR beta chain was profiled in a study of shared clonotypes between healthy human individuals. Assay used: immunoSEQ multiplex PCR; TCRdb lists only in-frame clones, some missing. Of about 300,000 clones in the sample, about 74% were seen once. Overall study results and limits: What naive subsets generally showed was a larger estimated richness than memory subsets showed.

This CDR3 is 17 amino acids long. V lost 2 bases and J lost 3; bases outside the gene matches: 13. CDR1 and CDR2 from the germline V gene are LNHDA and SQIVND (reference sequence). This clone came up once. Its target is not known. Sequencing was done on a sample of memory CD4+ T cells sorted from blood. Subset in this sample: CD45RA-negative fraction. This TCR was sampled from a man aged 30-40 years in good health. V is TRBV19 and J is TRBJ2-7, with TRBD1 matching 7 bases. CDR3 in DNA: TGTGCCAGTAGTATAAGCTCCGTCGGCAGGGGGAACTACGAGCAGTACTTC. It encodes CASSISSVGRGNYEQYF.